This passage covers 21 T cell receptor beta chains from one sample sequenced in a study of OX40 agonist ivuxolimab in advanced cancers. Assay: immunoSEQ multiplex PCR; the TCRdb copy retains only in-frame clones and omits some. Here the sample spans some 130,000 clones, 90% being singletons. This sample comprised CD4+ or CD8+ T cells sorted from blood, obtained in a trial of the OX40 agonist ivuxolimab. Receptors originate from an adult with an advanced solid tumor such as melanoma, head and neck, liver or kidney cancer.

The chain combines TRBV29-1 with TRBJ1-1, with 10 bases matching TRBD1. V gave up 8 bases and J gave up 5 bases; unmatched junction bases: 8. The CDR3 extends over 13 amino acids. Germline CDR1 SQVTM, CDR2 ANQGSEA. CDR3 sequence: CSLRDRGGTEAFF. CDR3 nucleotide sequence: TGCAGCCTCCGGGACAGGGGTGGTACTGAAGCTTTCTTT.

The chain uses TRBV6-5 and TRBJ1-1; D remains ambiguous. CDR3 size: 13 residues. CDR1 is MNHEY, CDR2 SVGAGI, per germline. The V end was cut by 2 bases, the J end by 6 bases, with 10 bases between. CDR3 loop: CASSYGEGSEAFF. The CDR3 DNA follows: TGTGCCAGCAGTTACGGGGAGGGATCTGAAGCTTTCTTT.

V is TRBV28 and J is TRBJ1-1, with 7 bases fitting TRBD1. Germline-derived CDR1 and CDR2 are MDHEN and SYDVKM. Losses at the gene ends were 5 bases for V and 7 bases for J; bases not matched to a gene: 4. The CDR3 consists of 12 residues. The CDR3 region is CASSGTVLEAFF. The CDR3 nucleotides are TGTGCCAGCAGTGGGACAGTGCTTGAAGCTTTCTTT. Complete variable domain (other parts from reference TRBV28 and TRBJ1-1): DVKVTQSSRYLVKRTGEKVFLECVQDMDHENMFWYRQDPGLGLRLIYFSYDVKMKEKGDIPEGYSVSREKKERFSLILESASTNQTSMYLCASSGTVLEAFFGQGTRLTVV.

The chain recombines TRBV11-1 with TRBJ2-7, with D perhaps assigned TRBD1 or TRBD2 (5 bases each). CDR1 is SGHAT, CDR2 FQDESV, per germline (reference sequence). The V end was cut by 5 bases, the J end by 7 bases, with 15 bases between. The CDR3 spans 13 residues. The CDR3 sequence is CASSPKGWGEQYF. CDR3 nucleotides: TGTGCCAGCAGCCCCAAAGGCTGGGGGGAGCAGTACTTC.

DNA of the CDR3: TGTGCCAGCAGCGTAGTGGGTGAAAGCCCCGGACAGGGTTTCACAGATACGCAGTATTTT. Protein: CASSVVGESPGQGFTDTQYF. The rearrangement uses TRBV9 and TRBJ2-3; 8 nucleotides align to TRBD1. The CDR3 is 20 amino acids. Looked up from germline, CDR1 is SGDLS and CDR2 is YYNGEE. After removal of 0 bases from V and 2 bases from J, the junction contained 17 bases not matched to a gene.

The chain has TRBV5-1 and TRBJ2-1, with unresolved D. Trimming pared 2 bases from V and 0 bases from J, leaving 9 bases between. The CDR3 spans 15 residues. Per the germline V gene, CDR1 is SGHRS and CDR2 is YFSETQ. CDR3 nucleotides: TGCGCCAGCAGCTTTCTCCCCGACTCCTACAATGAGCAGTTCTTC. Its protein is CASSFLPDSYNEQFF.

This clone was seen a handful of times. Other DNA sequences in this specimen translate into the identical CDR3. This chain links TRBV18 with TRBJ1-1, with D unclear. The CDR3 is made up of 12 amino acids. CDR1 and CDR2 from the germline V gene are KGHSH and LQKENI. Trimming took 0 bases from V and 1 from J, leaving 0 bases between them. The CDR3 here is CASSPPNTEAFF. In DNA form, the CDR3 reads TGTGCCAGCTCACCACCGAACACTGAAGCTTTCTTT.

This clone has only one observation. V usage is TRBV27 and J usage is TRBJ2-7, with TRBD2 identical over 9 bases. Losses at the gene ends were 10 bases for V and 4 bases for J; bases not matched to a gene: 8. Germline V gene sequence: CDR1 MNHEY, CDR2 SMNVEV (reference sequence). The length of the CDR3 is 13 residues. CDR3 protein: CATQAGGLYEQYF. The CDR3 coding sequence is TGTGCCACCCAAGCGGGAGGACTTTACGAGCAGTACTTC.

The chain joins TRBV28 to TRBJ2-7; 7 nucleotides match TRBD2. This CDR3 has 13 amino acids. The trim removed 4 bases at V and 4 bases at J, leaving 4 bases unmatched. Germline values: CDR1 MDHEN, CDR2 SYDVKM. The CDR3 region is CASSSGLPYEQYF. CDR3 nucleotides: TGTGCCAGCAGTTCGGGACTACCGTACGAGCAGTACTTC. The full variable domain, with the rest looked up from reference TRBV28 and TRBJ2-7, is DVKVTQSSRYLVKRTGEKVFLECVQDMDHENMFWYRQDPGLGLRLIYFSYDVKMKEKGDIPEGYSVSREKKERFSLILESASTNQTSMYLCASSSGLPYEQYFGPGTRLTVT.

J is TRBJ1-1 and V is TRBV19; D is undetermined. The CDR3 covers 16 residues. V shed 1 base and J shed 1 base, with 13 bases lying between them. Germline assignment: CDR1 LNHDA and CDR2 SQIVND (reference sequence). In DNA, the CDR3 is TGTGCCAGTAGTATAGGGAAAGTATCGGGGAACACTGAAGCTTTCTTT. Its translation is CASSIGKVSGNTEAFF.

V usage is TRBV28 and J usage is TRBJ2-3; 10 bases line up with TRBD1. Trimming removed 6 bases from V and 6 bases from J; junction bases left unmatched: 9. The CDR3 runs 15 residues. Per the germline V gene, CDR1 is MDHEN and CDR2 is SYDVKM. The CDR3 nucleotides are TGTGCCAGCAGGTCCCGGGACAGGGGCGAGGATACGCAGTATTTT. Translating it yields CASRSRDRGEDTQYF. Filled out from reference TRBV28 and TRBJ2-3, the complete variable domain reads DVKVTQSSRYLVKRTGEKVFLECVQDMDHENMFWYRQDPGLGLRLIYFSYDVKMKEKGDIPEGYSVSREKKERFSLILESASTNQTSMYLCASRSRDRGEDTQYFGPGTRLTVL.

The CDR3 here is CASSLLYNEQFF. CDR3 coding DNA: TGTGCCAGCAGCTTGCTCTACAATGAGCAGTTCTTC. The rearrangement uses TRBV5-4 and TRBJ2-1; no definite D call. Germline V gives CDR1 SGHNT, CDR2 YYREEE (reference sequence). Trimming took 1 base from V and 3 from J, leaving 2 bases between them. The CDR3 runs 12 residues.

J is TRBJ1-5 and V is TRBV18; D uncertain. Germline CDR1 reads KGHSH; CDR2 reads LQKENI. CDR3 size: 14 residues. Trimming pared 5 bases from V and 4 bases from J, leaving 12 bases between. The DNA of the CDR3 is TGTGCCAGCTCAACCGGGAGTCAAAATCAGCCCCAGCATTTT. Protein product: CASSTGSQNQPQHF. The full variable domain, rest sourced from reference TRBV18 and TRBJ1-5, is NAGVMQNPRHLVRRRGQEARLRCSPMKGHSHVYWYRQLPEEGLKFMVYLQKENIIDESGMPKERFSAEFPKEGPSILRIQQVVRGDSAAYFCASSTGSQNQPQHFGDGTRLSIL.

The rearrangement joins TRBV30 to TRBJ2-7; 8 bases are a match to TRBD2. The V and J ends lost 3 bases and 0 bases, in that order; junction bases with no gene match: 1. CDR3 size: 13 residues. CDR1 and CDR2 from the germline V gene are GTSNPN and SVGIG (reference sequence). The DNA for the CDR3 is TGTGCCTGGAGGGGGACTAGCTCCTACGAGCAGTACTTC. Residues: CAWRGTSSYEQYF.

V is TRBV4-2 and J is TRBJ2-3, with D possibly being TRBD2 (6 bases). Trimming took off 2 bases at V and 0 bases at J, with 15 bases between the two ends. The germline V gene encodes CDR1 LGHNA and CDR2 YNFKEQ. CDR3 length equals 17 residues. The DNA of the CDR3 is TGTGCCAGCAGCCAACCCAATAGCGGATATAGCACAGATACGCAGTATTTT. Residues: CASSQPNSGYSTDTQYF.

The chain uses TRBV19 and TRBJ1-1; D not certain. CDR1 LNHDA and CDR2 SQIVND come from the germline V gene (reference sequence). V was shortened by 6 bases and J by 5 bases, with 16 bases between the two germline ends. CDR3 size: 14 residues. CDR3 bases: TGTGCCAGTAGGTGGATCCCCAGAGGGACTGAAGCTTTCTTT. Translated: CASRWIPRGTEAFF. The whole variable domain, remainder taken from reference TRBV19 and TRBJ1-1, is DGGITQSPKYLFRKEGQNVTLSCEQNLNHDAMYWYRQDPGQGLRLIYYSQIVNDFQKGDIAEGYSVSREKKESFPLTVTSAQKNPTAFYLCASRWIPRGTEAFFGQGTRLTVV.

V usage is TRBV9 and J usage is TRBJ2-5; unclear D gene. V lost 4 bases to trimming and J lost 2 bases, with 9 bases between them. Germline V gene sequence: CDR1 SGDLS, CDR2 YYNGEE. This CDR3 has 13 residues. Here the CDR3 reads CASSSGSQETQYF. As DNA, the CDR3 is TGTGCCAGCAGCTCGGGCTCACAAGAGACCCAGTACTTC. The variable domain in full, completed from reference TRBV9 and TRBJ2-5, reads DSGVTQTPKHLITATGQRVTLRCSPRSGDLSVYWYQQSLDQGLQFLIQYYNGEERAKGNILERFSAQQFPDLHSELNLSSLELGDSALYFCASSSGSQETQYFGPGTRLLVL.

The chain combines TRBV5-8 with TRBJ2-7; maybe TRBD1 (6 bases). Trimming left V 5 bases short and J 5 bases short, with 17 bases between. Germline lookup yields CDR1 SGHTS and CDR2 YDEGEE. The CDR3 consists of 14 residues. DNA for the CDR3: TGTGCCAGCAGGCGAACAGGGTCAGGGAACGAGCAGTACTTC. Translation gives CASRRTGSGNEQYF.

This clone was found a few times. The gene calls are TRBV11-3 and TRBJ2-1; 7 bases are a match to TRBD2. V was pared by 4 bases and J by 4 bases, with 10 bases of the junction left unmatched. Germline V lookup: CDR1 SGHNT, CDR2 YENEEA. The CDR3 is made up of 16 amino acids. Here the CDR3 reads CASSSLAASGYNEQFF. CDR3 nucleotides: TGTGCCAGCAGCTCCCTGGCGGCTAGCGGTTACAATGAGCAGTTCTTC.

This clone was recorded only once. The V and J genes are TRBV4-2 and TRBJ1-5; D unresolved. The CDR3 consists of 15 residues. The germline CDR1 and CDR2 sequences are LGHNA and YNFKEQ. The V end was cut by 1 base, the J end by 0 bases, with 7 bases between. CDR3 sequence reads: CASSQGVTSNQPQHF. CDR3 sequence (DNA): TGTGCCAGCAGCCAAGGGGTAACTAGCAATCAGCCCCAGCATTTT.

The CDR3 loop reads CASNRLAGVVDTQYF. CDR3 coding DNA: TGTGCCAGCAATAGACTAGCGGGAGTCGTAGATACGCAGTATTTT. The V call is TRBV6-5, the J call TRBJ2-3; 12 bases fit TRBD2. Unmatched junction bases numbered 7, after V lost 7 bases and J lost 5 bases. The CDR3 loop spans 15 amino acids. Looked up from germline, CDR1 is MNHEY and CDR2 is SVGAGI.